These T cell receptor beta chains were read from a single sample in a study of T cell changes during pregnancy in multiple sclerosis. Some clones are missing from TCRdb's copy, which holds only in-frame ones; the method was immunoSEQ multiplex PCR. This table has about 38,000 clones, 85% to 90% appearing once. Specimen: CD4+ T cells from peripheral blood mononuclear cells, collected before pregnancy. The receptors were sampled from a female donor with multiple sclerosis, enrolled in a pregnancy study. Each CDR3 is given with its conserved first and last residue. The D gene is left open where the match is weak. The listing skips clone size in some rows; elsewhere it reads once, few, many or a size class.

J gene: TRBJ2-6; V gene: TRBV4-1; clone size: .; D gene: TRBD1; CDR3 DNA: TGCGCCAGCAGTCACCACAGGGGGACAGGGGGCCGTGGGGCCAACGTCCTGACTTTC; CDR3 protein: CASSHHRGTGGRGANVLTF
J gene: TRBJ1-1; V gene: TRBV9; clone size: once; D gene: .; CDR3 DNA: TGTGCCAGCAGCCCTCGCAGGGGAACCTTCAACACTGAAGCTTTCTTT; CDR3 protein: CASSPRRGTFNTEAFF
J gene: TRBJ2-3; V gene: TRBV7-2; clone size: .; D gene: .; CDR3 DNA: TGTGCCAGCAGCTCTCAGGGGGGTTGGACAGATACGCAGTATTTT; CDR3 protein: CASSSQGGWTDTQYF
J gene: TRBJ1-1; V gene: TRBV7-8; clone size: .; D gene: .; CDR3 DNA: TGTGCCAGCAGCAGCGACCGGGGCACTGAAGCTTTCTTT; CDR3 protein: CASSSDRGTEAFF
J gene: TRBJ1-1; V gene: TRBV7-9; clone size: .; D gene: .; CDR3 DNA: TGTGCCAGCAGCTTAGTCCCGGGTCAAGCTTTCTTT; CDR3 protein: CASSLVPGQAFF
J gene: TRBJ1-2; V gene: TRBV5-4; clone size: few; D gene: .; CDR3 DNA: TGTGCCAGCAGCCTACAGGGAGAAGAAGGCTACACCTTC; CDR3 protein: CASSLQGEEGYTF
J gene: TRBJ1-1; V gene: TRBV11-2; clone size: .; D gene: TRBD1; CDR3 DNA: TGTGCCAGCAGCTTTCAGGCGGGGACAGAGAACACTGAAGCTTTCTTT; CDR3 protein: CASSFQAGTENTEAFF
J gene: TRBJ1-1; V gene: TRBV27; clone size: .; D gene: .; CDR3 DNA: TGTGCCAGCAGTTTATCTGCCCAGGTCGAGGAAGCTTTCTTT; CDR3 protein: CASSLSAQVEEAFF
J gene: TRBJ1-5; V gene: TRBV6-5; clone size: few; D gene: .; CDR3 DNA: TGTGCCAGCGGGGCAAGACCGCTCAATCAGCCCCAGCATTTT; CDR3 protein: CASGARPLNQPQHF
J gene: TRBJ1-6; V gene: TRBV7-8; clone size: once; D gene: .; CDR3 DNA: TGTGCCAGCAGCTTAAGCTGGCGGAGCTCCTATAATTCACCCCTCCACTTT; CDR3 protein: CASSLSWRSSYNSPLHF
J gene: TRBJ1-4; V gene: TRBV10-3; clone size: .; D gene: .; CDR3 DNA: TGTGCCCTCTTTTTGCGGGCCGGCAATGAAAAACTGTTTTTT; CDR3 protein: CALFLRAGNEKLFF
J gene: TRBJ2-7; V gene: TRBV6-1; clone size: .; D gene: .; CDR3 DNA: TGTGCCAGCAGTGGACGGAGGAGCTCCTACGAGCAGTACTTC; CDR3 protein: CASSGRRSSYEQYF
J gene: TRBJ2-7; V gene: TRBV25-1; clone size: .; D gene: TRBD1; CDR3 DNA: TGTGCCAGCAGGGGACAGCCGCAGTACTTC; CDR3 protein: CASRGQPQYF
J gene: TRBJ2-5; V gene: TRBV5-1; clone size: .; D gene: .; CDR3 DNA: TGCGCCAGCAGCTTGAGCAGTAACCTCGGGGAGGAGACCCAGTACTTC; CDR3 protein: CASSLSSNLGEETQYF
J gene: TRBJ2-3; V gene: TRBV5-3; clone size: .; D gene: .; CDR3 DNA: TGTGCCAGAAGCTTGAGATCACCAAAAACTAGCACAGATACGCAGTATTTT; CDR3 protein: CARSLRSPKTSTDTQYF
J gene: TRBJ1-1; V gene: TRBV18; clone size: few; D gene: .; CDR3 DNA: TGTGCCAGCCCCTCGGACAGGAACACTGAAGCTTTCTTT; CDR3 protein: CASPSDRNTEAFF
J gene: TRBJ2-7; V gene: TRBV7-7; clone size: once; D gene: .; CDR3 DNA: TGTGCTAGCAGCCCAACTAGGGCGGGTATCGAGCAGTACTTC; CDR3 protein: CASSPTRAGIEQYF
J gene: TRBJ1-6; V gene: TRBV7-9; clone size: .; D gene: .; CDR3 DNA: TGTGCCAGCAGCTTAAGACAGGAAAATTCACCCCTCCACTTT; CDR3 protein: CASSLRQENSPLHF
J gene: TRBJ1-4; V gene: TRBV7-2; clone size: .; D gene: .; CDR3 DNA: TGTGCCAGCAGCCAAAGACAGGTCGCAACTAATGAAAAACTGTTTTTT; CDR3 protein: CASSQRQVATNEKLFF
J gene: TRBJ2-2; V gene: TRBV5-4; clone size: .; D gene: .; CDR3 DNA: TGTGCCAGCAGCTTGAGTAGCGACACCGGGGAGCTGTTTTTT; CDR3 protein: CASSLSSDTGELFF
J gene: TRBJ2-7; V gene: TRBV29-1; clone size: .; D gene: .; CDR3 DNA: TGCAGCGCACAGGGCGTCGCCTCCTACGAGCAGTACTTC; CDR3 protein: CSAQGVASYEQYF
J gene: TRBJ1-4; V gene: TRBV7-2; clone size: .; D gene: .; CDR3 DNA: TGTGCCAGCAGCTTAGTCCCAGGGTCTGGGGAAAAACTGTTTTTT; CDR3 protein: CASSLVPGSGEKLFF
J gene: TRBJ2-7; V gene: TRBV28; clone size: once; D gene: TRBD2; CDR3 DNA: TGTGCCAGCAGTTTAATGGTAGCGGGGAGCCTATACGAGCAGTACTTC; CDR3 protein: CASSLMVAGSLYEQYF
J gene: TRBJ1-3; V gene: TRBV7-6; clone size: .; D gene: .; CDR3 DNA: TGTGCCAGCAGCCGCAGGCCAAACTCTGGAAACACCATATATTTT; CDR3 protein: CASSRRPNSGNTIYF
J gene: TRBJ2-1; V gene: TRBV9; clone size: .; D gene: TRBD1; CDR3 DNA: TGTGCCAGCAGTGCAACAGGGGGATCTCACAATGAGCAGTTCTTC; CDR3 protein: CASSATGGSHNEQFF
J gene: TRBJ2-3; V gene: TRBV6-6; clone size: .; D gene: .; CDR3 DNA: TGTGCCGGCCGGCGGTTATACACAGATACGCAGTATTTT; CDR3 protein: CAGRRLYTDTQYF
J gene: TRBJ2-1; V gene: TRBV7-3; clone size: .; D gene: .; CDR3 DNA: TGTGCCAGCAGCTTGGGGACTTGGGAGAATGAGCAGTTCTTC; CDR3 protein: CASSLGTWENEQFF
J gene: TRBJ2-1; V gene: TRBV6-6; clone size: .; D gene: .; CDR3 DNA: TGTGCCAGCAGGGATCCTCTAGAATACAATGAGCAGTTCTTC; CDR3 protein: CASRDPLEYNEQFF
J gene: TRBJ2-3; V gene: TRBV30; clone size: .; D gene: TRBD1; CDR3 DNA: TGTGCCTGGTCAGACAGGGCAGATACGCAGTATTTT; CDR3 protein: CAWSDRADTQYF
J gene: TRBJ2-2; V gene: TRBV5-1; clone size: .; D gene: TRBD1; CDR3 DNA: TGCGCCAGCAGCTGGGGGCTGACAGGGGTGACCGGGGAGCTGTTTTTT; CDR3 protein: CASSWGLTGVTGELFF
J gene: TRBJ1-6; V gene: TRBV9; clone size: .; D gene: TRBD1; CDR3 DNA: TGTGCCAGCAGCGCTAGTGAGGCAGGGGGTTCACCCCTCCACTTT; CDR3 protein: CASSASEAGGSPLHF
J gene: TRBJ1-1; V gene: TRBV6-5; clone size: .; D gene: TRBD1; CDR3 DNA: TGTGCCAGCAGCCGCGGGACAGCTGAAGCTTTCTTT; CDR3 protein: CASSRGTAEAFF
J gene: TRBJ2-1; V gene: TRBV11-2; clone size: .; D gene: TRBD2; CDR3 DNA: TGTGCCAGCAGCTTAGTGGGGGGGGAGATTGAGCAGTTCTTC; CDR3 protein: CASSLVGGEIEQFF
J gene: TRBJ2-1; V gene: TRBV4-3; clone size: .; D gene: .; CDR3 DNA: TGCGCCAGCAGCCAAGCCGACGGGTACAATGAGCAGTTCTTC; CDR3 protein: CASSQADGYNEQFF
J gene: TRBJ1-4; V gene: TRBV19; clone size: once; D gene: .; CDR3 DNA: TGTGCCAGTAGTACGGGGATGGCTAATGAAAAACTGTTTTTT; CDR3 protein: CASSTGMANEKLFF
J gene: TRBJ2-7; V gene: TRBV6-1; clone size: .; D gene: .; CDR3 DNA: TGTGCCAGCAGTGAAATTGGCGGCTCCTACGAGCAGTACTTC; CDR3 protein: CASSEIGGSYEQYF
J gene: TRBJ2-1; V gene: TRBV5-1; clone size: .; D gene: .; CDR3 DNA: TGCGCCAGCAGCTTCTCGAGCTCCTACAATGAGCAGTTCTTC; CDR3 protein: CASSFSSSYNEQFF
J gene: TRBJ1-1; V gene: TRBV11-2; clone size: .; D gene: TRBD1; CDR3 DNA: TGTGCCAGCAGCGTTTCGGCGGGACAGGGGCTTTCCCTCTTT; CDR3 protein: CASSVSAGQGLSLF
J gene: TRBJ2-5; V gene: TRBV5-4; clone size: .; D gene: .; CDR3 DNA: TGTGCCAGCAGCCTGGACCGACCGGGGGAGACCCAGTACTTC; CDR3 protein: CASSLDRPGETQYF
J gene: TRBJ2-6; V gene: TRBV19; clone size: .; D gene: TRBD1; CDR3 DNA: TGTGCCAGTAGTGAGGACAGGGGGGATGCTGGGGCCAACGTCCTGACTTTC; CDR3 protein: CASSEDRGDAGANVLTF
J gene: TRBJ2-7; V gene: TRBV7-3; clone size: .; D gene: .; CDR3 DNA: TGTGCCAGCAGCTTAGGGGCAGGGGAGTCCTACGAGCAGTACTTC; CDR3 protein: CASSLGAGESYEQYF
J gene: TRBJ1-5; V gene: TRBV10-3; clone size: .; D gene: TRBD1; CDR3 DNA: TGTGCCATCAGCCCTGGGACAGGGGGCGCGGCCGGGCAGCCCCAGCATTTT; CDR3 protein: CAISPGTGGAAGQPQHF
J gene: TRBJ1-1; V gene: TRBV7-2; clone size: .; D gene: TRBD1; CDR3 DNA: TGTGCCAGCAGCTTAGGTGGACAGGGATTGACTGAAGCTTTCTTT; CDR3 protein: CASSLGGQGLTEAFF
J gene: TRBJ1-6; V gene: TRBV6-1; clone size: .; D gene: TRBD1; CDR3 DNA: TGTGCCAGCAGTGACAGACAGGGGGCCCCCCACTTT; CDR3 protein: CASSDRQGAPHF
J gene: TRBJ2-3; V gene: TRBV5-1; clone size: .; D gene: TRBD2; CDR3 DNA: TGCGCCAGCAGCTTGGCTCTAGCGGGGAGCACAGATACGCAGTATTTT; CDR3 protein: CASSLALAGSTDTQYF
J gene: TRBJ1-1; V gene: TRBV15; clone size: .; D gene: .; CDR3 DNA: TGTGCCACCAGCGCGAGGGGGGGGTGGGACACTGAAGCTTTCTTT; CDR3 protein: CATSARGGWDTEAFF
J gene: TRBJ2-5; V gene: TRBV9; clone size: .; D gene: TRBD2; CDR3 DNA: TGTGCCAGCAGCGTAACTAGCGGGGGGCTGGGGGAGACCCAGTACTTC; CDR3 protein: CASSVTSGGLGETQYF
J gene: TRBJ2-1; V gene: TRBV4-1; clone size: .; D gene: .; CDR3 DNA: TGCGCCAGCAGCCCCGGAAGGGGTTCCTACAATGAGCAGTTCTTC; CDR3 protein: CASSPGRGSYNEQFF
J gene: TRBJ2-7; V gene: TRBV4-1; clone size: once; D gene: TRBD2; CDR3 DNA: TGCGCCAGCAGCCAGGCGTCGGGAGCGGGGGTCTACTACGAGCAGTACTTC; CDR3 protein: CASSQASGAGVYYEQYF
J gene: TRBJ2-5; V gene: TRBV5-1; clone size: .; D gene: TRBD2; CDR3 DNA: TGCGCCAGCAGCTTGGGGACTAGAACTAAAGAGACCCAGTACTTC; CDR3 protein: CASSLGTRTKETQYF
J gene: TRBJ2-2; V gene: TRBV15; clone size: .; D gene: .; CDR3 DNA: TGTGCCACCAGCAGGGATCAGGACGGGGAGCTGTTTTTT; CDR3 protein: CATSRDQDGELFF
J gene: TRBJ1-1; V gene: TRBV7-2; clone size: .; D gene: .; CDR3 DNA: TGTGCCAGCAGCGCCAAATCAGGCACTGAAGCTTTCTTT; CDR3 protein: CASSAKSGTEAFF
J gene: TRBJ2-1; V gene: TRBV2; clone size: .; D gene: TRBD1; CDR3 DNA: TGTGCCACCACCCGGGACAGTTACAATGAGCAGTTCTTC; CDR3 protein: CATTRDSYNEQFF
J gene: TRBJ2-7; V gene: TRBV2; clone size: .; D gene: TRBD1; CDR3 DNA: TGTGCCAGCAGTGGACAGGGCAGCTCCTACGAGCAGTACTTC; CDR3 protein: CASSGQGSSYEQYF
J gene: TRBJ2-1; V gene: TRBV19; clone size: few; D gene: TRBD1; CDR3 DNA: TGTGCCAGTAGTATAGAAGGGAGACAGGGAATCGACAATGAGCAGTTCTTC; CDR3 protein: CASSIEGRQGIDNEQFF